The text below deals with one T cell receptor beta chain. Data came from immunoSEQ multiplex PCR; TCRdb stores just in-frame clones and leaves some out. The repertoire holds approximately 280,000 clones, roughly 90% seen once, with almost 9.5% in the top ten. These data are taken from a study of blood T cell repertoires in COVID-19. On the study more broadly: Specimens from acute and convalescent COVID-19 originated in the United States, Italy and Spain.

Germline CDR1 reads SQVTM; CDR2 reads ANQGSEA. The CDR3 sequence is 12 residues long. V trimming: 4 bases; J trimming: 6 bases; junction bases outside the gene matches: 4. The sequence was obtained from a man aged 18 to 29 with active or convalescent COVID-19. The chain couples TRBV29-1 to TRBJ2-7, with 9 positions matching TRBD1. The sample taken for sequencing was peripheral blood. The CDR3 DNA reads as TGCAGCGTTGGGGACAGGGAGTTCGAGCAGTACTTC. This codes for CSVGDREFEQYF.